The 15 T cell receptor beta chains presented below share a single source sample, sequenced in a study of siplizumab effects on memory and regulatory T cells. The repertoire was sequenced with immunoSEQ multiplex PCR; TCRdb's copy has only in-frame clones and lacks some. The sample includes some 120,000 clones, approximately 94% of them seen just once. Material for sequencing was non-Treg CD4+ T cells sorted from blood. The origin of the receptors is a human donor in good health.

The rearrangement joins TRBV2 to TRBJ2-7; 9 bases are a match to TRBD1. Germline trimming cut 6 bases from V and 4 bases from J; bases unmatched to any gene: 10. The CDR3 extends over 15 amino acids. Germline lookup yields CDR1 SNHLY and CDR2 FYNNEI. This CDR3 reads CASSVGQGGGYEQYF. The CDR3 nucleotides read TGTGCCAGCAGCGTGGGACAGGGAGGGGGGTACGAGCAGTACTTC.

V is TRBV5-1 and J is TRBJ1-1; the D gene is possibly TRBD1 (5 bases). Trimming removed 2 bases from V and 3 bases from J, with 11 bases in between. Germline lookup yields CDR1 SGHRS and CDR2 YFSETQ. The length of the CDR3 is 14 residues. In nucleotides, the CDR3 is TGCGCCAGCAGCTTCGTGGGGACGGACACTGAAGCTTTCTTT. Its translation is CASSFVGTDTEAFF.

This clone showed up just a few times. The CDR3 spells CASSPPDRVGAFF. CDR3 sequence (DNA): TGTGCCAGCTCACCTCCAGACAGGGTGGGAGCTTTCTTT. The V gene is TRBV18, the J gene TRBJ1-1, with 7 bases lining up with TRBD1. After removal of 3 bases from V and 10 bases from J, the junction contained 8 bases not matched to a gene. From germline, CDR1 is KGHSH and CDR2 LQKENI. The CDR3 has 13 amino acids.

This clone appeared once. The V gene is TRBV18, the J gene TRBJ2-2; 7 bases align to TRBD1. V was pared by 6 bases and J by 5 bases, with 3 bases of the junction left unmatched. This CDR3 contains 13 residues. Germline values: CDR1 KGHSH, CDR2 LQKENI. The CDR3 is CASSVTGTGELFF. The CDR3 bases are TGTGCCAGCTCGGTGACAGGGACCGGGGAGCTGTTTTTT.

This clone was observed a single time. The chain combines TRBV9 with TRBJ1-4; no clear D gene. Germline lookup yields CDR1 SGDLS and CDR2 YYNGEE. V lost 0 bases, J lost 4 bases, and 13 bases lay in between. The CDR3 sequence is 16 residues long. CDR3 nucleotide sequence: TGTGCCAGCAGCGTAGGCACGGGTCAGGATAATGAAAAACTGTTTTTT. Translating gives CASSVGTGQDNEKLFF.

This sequence joins TRBV6-6 and TRBJ1-4; 8 bases fit TRBD1. Looked up from germline, CDR1 is MNHNY and CDR2 is SVGAGI (reference sequence). This CDR3 region has 15 residues. J was trimmed by 0 bases and V by 10 bases; bases with no gene match: 7. CDR3 in DNA: TGTGCCACTTACAGGGGGGGTGCAACTAATGAAAAACTGTTTTTT. Translating it yields CATYRGGATNEKLFF.

CDR3 coding DNA: TGTGCCAGCAGCGCCGGAATGAAGGGAAAGAACACTGAAGCTTTCTTT. This gives the protein CASSAGMKGKNTEAFF. The J gene is TRBJ1-1, the V gene TRBV7-8; D remains ambiguous. V was shortened by 5 bases and J by 1 base, with 17 bases between the two germline ends. CDR1 is SGHVS, CDR2 FQNEAQ, per germline. The CDR3 has 16 residues.

The chain links TRBV5-1 to TRBJ2-1; D may match TRBD1 or TRBD2 (6 bases each). The CDR3 spans 15 residues. Deletions cut 7 bases from V and 3 bases from J, with 17 bases between. Germline V lookup: CDR1 SGHRS, CDR2 YFSETQ. The DNA for the CDR3 is TGCGCCAGCGGGCTTGAGGGGGGTTTCTACAATGAGCAGTTCTTC. Protein sequence: CASGLEGGFYNEQFF. The full variable domain, its missing parts supplied by reference TRBV5-1 and TRBJ2-1, is KAGVTQTPRYLIKTRGQQVTLSCSPISGHRSVSWYQQTPGQGLQFLFEYFSETQRNKGNFPGRFSGRQFSNSRSEMNVSTLELGDSALYLCASGLEGGFYNEQFFGPGTRLTVL.

This clone appeared a single time. The V and J genes are TRBV2 and TRBJ2-7; D is unresolved. Per the germline V gene, CDR1 is SNHLY and CDR2 is FYNNEI. CDR3 size: 14 residues. With 3 bases removed from V and 0 bases from J, the gap between germline ends came to 9 bases. The CDR3 bases are TGTGCCAGCAGTGAGAAGGTCAGCTCCTACGAGCAGTACTTC. Translated, it gives CASSEKVSSYEQYF.

The V call is TRBV5-1, the J call TRBJ2-3, with TRBD2 matching over 10 bases. The CDR3 is 16 residues long. Looked up from germline, CDR1 is SGHRS and CDR2 is YFSETQ. The V gene end was trimmed by 2 bases and the J gene end by 5 bases; junction bases not matched to a gene: 8. The CDR3 coding sequence is TGCGCCAGCAGCTTACCAACTAGCGGGGTGGTAGATACGCAGTATTTT. This encodes CASSLPTSGVVDTQYF.

The chain couples TRBV18 to TRBJ1-1; the D is unclear. CDR3 size: 14 residues. Trimming shortened V by 4 bases and J by 0 bases, and 9 bases separated the two germline ends. Germline CDR1 KGHSH, CDR2 LQKENI. The CDR3 coding sequence is TGTGCCAGCTCACGGGATTTAATGAACACTGAAGCTTTCTTT. This codes for CASSRDLMNTEAFF. The full variable domain, in which reference TRBV18 and TRBJ1-1 provide the parts outside the CDR3, is NAGVMQNPRHLVRRRGQEARLRCSPMKGHSHVYWYRQLPEEGLKFMVYLQKENIIDESGMPKERFSAEFPKEGPSILRIQQVVRGDSAAYFCASSRDLMNTEAFFGQGTRLTVV.

V usage is TRBV4-2 and J usage is TRBJ2-6; a weak D match, TRBD2 (5 bases). Trimming removed 1 base at V and 2 bases at J, with 15 bases between. The CDR3 runs to 18 residues. Germline-derived CDR1 and CDR2 are LGHNA and YNFKEQ. The CDR3: CASSQVAAASAGANVLTF. Written as DNA, the CDR3 is TGTGCCAGCAGCCAAGTTGCAGCGGCCTCCGCTGGGGCCAACGTCCTGACTTTC.

The chain uses TRBV2 and TRBJ2-4, with a possible D match to TRBD2 (5 bases). V was shortened by 6 bases and J by 0 bases, with 15 bases between the two germline ends. Germline V lookup: CDR1 SNHLY, CDR2 FYNNEI. CDR3 length: 16 amino acids. CDR3 residues: CASSPDGLLAKNIQYF. The CDR3 coding sequence is TGTGCCAGCAGCCCAGACGGACTTCTAGCCAAAAACATTCAGTACTTC.

V is TRBV29-1 and J is TRBJ2-3; D unresolved. CDR1 is SQVTM and CDR2 is ANQGSEA in the germline V gene. This CDR3 comprises 14 residues. Trimming left V 7 bases short and J 4 bases short, with 18 bases between. The CDR3 loop is CSGRLLPGSDTQYF. The CDR3 nucleotides read TGCAGCGGTCGACTCCTCCCTGGTTCAGATACGCAGTATTTT.

This chain links TRBV27 with TRBJ2-1; D remains ambiguous. Germline-derived CDR1 and CDR2 are MNHEY and SMNVEV (reference sequence). Trimming removed 2 bases from V and 3 bases from J, with 5 bases in between. The CDR3 spans 13 residues. This chain's CDR3 is CASSLIYYNEQFF. The CDR3 DNA is TGTGCCAGCAGTTTAATCTACTACAATGAGCAGTTCTTC.